Detailed here is one TCR beta chain. This specimen belongs to a study of blood T cell repertoires in COVID-19. Study background: Samples of COVID-19 (acute and convalescent) were obtained from the United States, Italy and Spain. In each case, the material was cDNA or gDNA derived from T cells, B-cell-depleted T cells, or PBMCs.

As handled by the study authors: Cell counts per sample came from amplifying reference gene primers. Assay used: immunoSEQ multiplex PCR; TCRdb lists only in-frame clones, some missing. For V, J and clone size, that table is used; D and trimming come from the DNA. This sample has about 42,000 clones; 90% occur once, and the top ten carry approximately 3%. CDR1 and CDR2 from the germline V gene are MNHEY and SVGAGI. Trimming took off 0 bases at V and 6 bases at J, with 18 bases between the two ends. This CDR3 has 16 amino acids. The receptor comes from a man aged 50 or older with active COVID-19. The V call is TRBV6-5, the J call TRBJ2-7, with D possibly being TRBD1 (6 bases). Sequenced: peripheral blood. The CDR3 DNA reads TGTGCCAGCAGTTACTCAGGTTCAGGGGTAAGAGGCGAGCAGTACTTC. Its translation: CASSYSGSGVRGEQYF.